This TCR beta chain was recovered during a study of cytomegalovirus exposure and HLA in healthy donors. Study-level results: 16,951 TCR beta sequences were associated with HLA alleles at 0.05 false discovery rate in a later analysis. The availability of immune exposure information extended only to CMV serostatus. V- and J-gene trimming of TCR beta was linked (in a later analysis) to a missense DCLRE1C variant. Reportedly, HLA-A and HLA-B alleles of most subjects were accurately predicted from TCR beta.

The PCR contained 60 Vbeta and 13 Jbeta primers. This table comes from immunoSEQ multiplex PCR, and its TCRdb copy is limited to in-frame clones, with some not included. The sample includes fewer than 150,000 clones, around 83% of them seen just once. The CDR3 sequence is 15 residues long. The V end was cut by 2 bases, the J end by 2 bases, with 11 bases between. CDR1 SGHKS and CDR2 YYEKEE come from the germline V gene (reference sequence). To note about this clone: Its target is unknown.

The sequence was collected from a middle-aged man in good health and CMV-seropositive. Sequencing used PBMCs. The chain joins TRBV5-5 to TRBJ1-5; D is unresolved. The CDR3 coding sequence is TGTGCCAGCAGCTTCTCTCCGCAGGGCAATCAGCCCCAGCATTTT. Encoded protein: CASSFSPQGNQPQHF.